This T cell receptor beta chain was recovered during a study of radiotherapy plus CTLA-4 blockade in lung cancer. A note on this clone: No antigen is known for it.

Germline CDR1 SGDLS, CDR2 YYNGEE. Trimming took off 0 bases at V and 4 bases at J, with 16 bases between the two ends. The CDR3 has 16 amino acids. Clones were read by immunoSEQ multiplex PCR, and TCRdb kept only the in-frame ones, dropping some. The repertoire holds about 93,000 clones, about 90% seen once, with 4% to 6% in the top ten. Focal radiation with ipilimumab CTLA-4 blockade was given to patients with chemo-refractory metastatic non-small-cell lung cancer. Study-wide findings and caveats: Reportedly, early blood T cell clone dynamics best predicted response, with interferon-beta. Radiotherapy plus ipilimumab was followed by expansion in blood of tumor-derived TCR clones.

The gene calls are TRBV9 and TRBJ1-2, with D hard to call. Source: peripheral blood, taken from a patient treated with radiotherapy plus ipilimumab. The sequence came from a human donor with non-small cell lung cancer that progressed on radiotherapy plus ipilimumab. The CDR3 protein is CASSVGLEGFGYGYTF. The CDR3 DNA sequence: TGTGCCAGCAGCGTAGGATTAGAGGGTTTCGGCTATGGCTACACCTTC.